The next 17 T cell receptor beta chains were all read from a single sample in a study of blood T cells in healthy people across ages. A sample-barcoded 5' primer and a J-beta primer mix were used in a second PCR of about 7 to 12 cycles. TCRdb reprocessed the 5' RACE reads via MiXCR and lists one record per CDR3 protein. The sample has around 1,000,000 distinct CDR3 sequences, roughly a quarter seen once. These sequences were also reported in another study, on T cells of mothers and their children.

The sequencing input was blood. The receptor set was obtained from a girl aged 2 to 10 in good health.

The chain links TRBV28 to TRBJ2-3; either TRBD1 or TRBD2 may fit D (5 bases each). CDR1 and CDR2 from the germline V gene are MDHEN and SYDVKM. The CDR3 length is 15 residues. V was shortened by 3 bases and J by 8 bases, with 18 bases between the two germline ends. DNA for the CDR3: TGTGCCAGCAGTTTGTCTCTAGCTGGGGCTAGTACGCAGTATTTT. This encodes CASSLSLAGASTQYF.

CDR3 region: CASISQGKLSGANVLTF. The CDR3 region has the DNA TGTGCCAGCATCTCACAGGGCAAACTCTCTGGGGCCAACGTCCTGACTTTC. V is TRBV28 and J is TRBJ2-6, with D tentatively TRBD1 (6 bases). The CDR3 runs to 17 residues. Trimming took off 7 bases at V and 0 bases at J, with 16 bases between the two ends. Per germline, CDR1 MDHEN and CDR2 SYDVKM.

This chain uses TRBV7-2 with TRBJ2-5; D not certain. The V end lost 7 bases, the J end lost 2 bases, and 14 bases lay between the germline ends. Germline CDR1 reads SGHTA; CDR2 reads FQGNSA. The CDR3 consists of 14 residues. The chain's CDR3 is CASIQKSTQETQYF. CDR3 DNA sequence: TGTGCCAGCATTCAGAAGTCCACACAAGAGACCCAGTACTTC.

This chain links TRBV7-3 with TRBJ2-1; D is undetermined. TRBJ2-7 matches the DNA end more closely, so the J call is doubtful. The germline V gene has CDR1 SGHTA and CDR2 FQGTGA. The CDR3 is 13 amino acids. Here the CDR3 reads CASSLPMAYEQYF. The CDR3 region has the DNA TGTGCCAGCAGCCTCCCTATGGCCTACGAGCAGTACTTC.

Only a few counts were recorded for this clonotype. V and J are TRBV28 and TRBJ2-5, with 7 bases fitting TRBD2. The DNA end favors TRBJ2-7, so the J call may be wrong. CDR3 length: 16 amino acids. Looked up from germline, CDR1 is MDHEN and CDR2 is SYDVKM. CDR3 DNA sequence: TGTGCCAGCAGTTCCCATCGCCTAGCGGAGGTCTACGAGCAGTACTTC. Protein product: CASSSHRLAEVYEQYF.

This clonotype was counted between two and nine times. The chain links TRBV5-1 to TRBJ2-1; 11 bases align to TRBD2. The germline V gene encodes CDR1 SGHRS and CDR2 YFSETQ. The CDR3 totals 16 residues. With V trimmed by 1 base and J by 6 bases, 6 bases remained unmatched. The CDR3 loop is CASSLQPGTSGNEQFF. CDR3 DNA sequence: TGCGCCAGCAGCTTGCAACCCGGGACTAGCGGCAATGAGCAGTTCTTC.

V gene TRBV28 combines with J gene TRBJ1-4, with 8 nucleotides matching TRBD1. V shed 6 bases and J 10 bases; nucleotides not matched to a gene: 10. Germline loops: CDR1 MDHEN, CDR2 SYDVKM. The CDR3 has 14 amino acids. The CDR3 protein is CASRQDRELGKLFF. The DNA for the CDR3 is TGTGCCAGCAGGCAGGACAGGGAGTTGGGAAAACTGTTTTTT.

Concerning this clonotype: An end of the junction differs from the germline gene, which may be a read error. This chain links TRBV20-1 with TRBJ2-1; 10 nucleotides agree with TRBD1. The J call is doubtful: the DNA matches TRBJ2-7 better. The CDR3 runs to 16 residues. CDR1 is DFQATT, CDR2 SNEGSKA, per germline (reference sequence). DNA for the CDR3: TGCAGTGCTAGAGATTGGGCGGGACAGGGGACTTACGGGCAGTACTTC. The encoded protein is CSARDWAGQGTYGQYF.

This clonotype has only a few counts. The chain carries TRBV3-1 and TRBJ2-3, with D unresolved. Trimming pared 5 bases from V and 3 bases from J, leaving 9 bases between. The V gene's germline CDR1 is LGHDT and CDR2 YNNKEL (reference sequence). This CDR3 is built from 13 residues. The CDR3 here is CASSKGLTDTQYF. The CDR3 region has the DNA TGTGCCAGCAGCAAAGGGTTGACAGATACGCAGTATTTT.

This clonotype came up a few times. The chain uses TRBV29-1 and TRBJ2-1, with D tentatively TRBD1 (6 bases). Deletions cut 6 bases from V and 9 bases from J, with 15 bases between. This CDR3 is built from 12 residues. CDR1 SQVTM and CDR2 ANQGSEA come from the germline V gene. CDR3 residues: CSVQGIGPEQFF. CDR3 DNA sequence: TGCAGCGTCCAGGGGATAGGTCCTGAGCAGTTCTTC.

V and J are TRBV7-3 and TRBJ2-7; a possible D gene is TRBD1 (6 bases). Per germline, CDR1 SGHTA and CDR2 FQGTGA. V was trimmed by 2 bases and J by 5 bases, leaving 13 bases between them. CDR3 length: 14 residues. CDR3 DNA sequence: TGTGCCAGCAGCTTAGATCAACAGGGCCACGAGCAGTACTTC. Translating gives CASSLDQQGHEQYF.

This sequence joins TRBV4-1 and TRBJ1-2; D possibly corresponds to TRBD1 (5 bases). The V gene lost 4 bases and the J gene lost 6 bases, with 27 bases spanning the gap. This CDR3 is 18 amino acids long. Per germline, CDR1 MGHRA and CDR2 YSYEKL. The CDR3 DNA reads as TGCGCCAGCAGCCTTGGGCCCGGGGACCCCCTTGGAACGGATGGCTACACCTTC. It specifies CASSLGPGDPLGTDGYTF.

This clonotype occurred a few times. CDR3 protein: CASSRGPEKDYGYTF. The CDR3 coding sequence is TGCGCCAGCAGCAGGGGACCCGAAAAGGACTATGGCTACACCTTC. The rearrangement links TRBV5-1 to TRBJ1-2, with D possibly matching TRBD1 (5 bases). This CDR3 region has 15 residues. Trimming removed 4 bases from V and 3 bases from J, with 16 bases in between. CDR1 and CDR2 from the germline V gene are SGHRS and YFSETQ.

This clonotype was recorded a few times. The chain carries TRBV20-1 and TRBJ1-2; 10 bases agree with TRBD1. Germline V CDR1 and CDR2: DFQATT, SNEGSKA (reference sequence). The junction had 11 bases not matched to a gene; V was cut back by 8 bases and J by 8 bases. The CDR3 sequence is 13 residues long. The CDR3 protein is CSTEGSDRGGYTF. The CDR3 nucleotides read TGCAGTACTGAGGGATCGGACAGGGGGGGCTACACCTTC.

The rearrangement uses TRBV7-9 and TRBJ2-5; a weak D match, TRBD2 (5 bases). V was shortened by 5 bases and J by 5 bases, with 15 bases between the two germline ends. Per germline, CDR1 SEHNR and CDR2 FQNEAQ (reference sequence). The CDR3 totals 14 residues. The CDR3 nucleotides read TGTGCCAGCAGCCCGAGGGTGGCGTGGGAGACCCAGTACTTC. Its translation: CASSPRVAWETQYF.

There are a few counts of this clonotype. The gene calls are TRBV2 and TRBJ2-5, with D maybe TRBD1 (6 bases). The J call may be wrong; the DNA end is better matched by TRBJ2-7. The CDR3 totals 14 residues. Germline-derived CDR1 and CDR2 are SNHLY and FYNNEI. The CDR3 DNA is TGTGCCAGCAGTGAAGGGACAGACTCCTACGAGCAGTACTTC. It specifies CASSEGTDSYEQYF.

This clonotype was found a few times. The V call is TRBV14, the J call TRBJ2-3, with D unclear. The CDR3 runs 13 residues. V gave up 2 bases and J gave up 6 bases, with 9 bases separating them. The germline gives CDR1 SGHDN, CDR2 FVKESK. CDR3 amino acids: CASSQLRVDTQYF. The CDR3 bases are TGTGCCAGCAGCCAACTACGGGTGGATACGCAGTATTTT.